This T cell receptor beta chain was documented in a study of technical replicates of blood from several donors. Only in-frame clones appear in the TCRdb table, and some are missing; sequencing was by immunoSEQ multiplex PCR. This table holds about 75,000 clones, approximately 90% found once. This TCR came from a human donor in good health. The sample taken for sequencing was T cells isolated from PBMCs.

CDR3 bases: TGTGCCATCAGTAGGAAGGGGGCCGTGGGGACGCAAAACTATGGCTACACCTTC. It specifies CAISRKGAVGTQNYGYTF. V usage is TRBV10-3 and J usage is TRBJ1-2, with 7 nucleotides matching TRBD1. The CDR3 totals 18 residues. Germline loops: CDR1 ENHRY, CDR2 SYGVKD. The junction had 17 bases not matched to a gene; V was cut back by 5 bases and J by 2 bases.